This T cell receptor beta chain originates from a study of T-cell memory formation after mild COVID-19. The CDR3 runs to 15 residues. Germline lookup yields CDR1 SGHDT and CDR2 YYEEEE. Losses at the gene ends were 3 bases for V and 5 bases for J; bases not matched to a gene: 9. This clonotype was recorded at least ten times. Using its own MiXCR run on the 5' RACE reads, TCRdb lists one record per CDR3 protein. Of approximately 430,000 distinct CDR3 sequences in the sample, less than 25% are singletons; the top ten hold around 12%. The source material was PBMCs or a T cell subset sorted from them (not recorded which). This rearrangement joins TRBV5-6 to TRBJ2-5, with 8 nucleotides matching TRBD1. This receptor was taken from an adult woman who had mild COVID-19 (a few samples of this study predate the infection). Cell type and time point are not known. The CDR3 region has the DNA TGTGCCAGCAGCTCGATCCCGGACAGGGTTGAGACCCAGTACTTC. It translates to CASSSIPDRVETQYF.